This T cell receptor (beta chain) was sequenced in a study of CD8 T cells in ankylosing spondylitis. Germline CDR1 and CDR2: SEHNR and FQNEAQ (reference sequence). The CDR3 loop spans 13 amino acids. The V gene lost 1 base and the J gene lost 7 bases, with 10 bases spanning the gap. By quantitative 5'-RACE with molecular barcodes, the TCR beta libraries were made. TCRdb ran MiXCR on the 5' RACE reads and lists one entry per CDR3 protein. The sample yields around 150,000 distinct CDR3 sequences, approximately 10% seen once. This clonotype showed up many times. The J gene is TRBJ1-2, the V gene TRBV7-9; D is unresolved. Sample: blood, either unsorted or a sorted T cell fraction (not recorded which). The origin of this receptor is a female donor with ankylosing spondylitis or in good health (not recorded which). In DNA, the CDR3 is TGTGCCAGCAGCTTAGGATCAGAGGGTGGCTACACCTTC. Translation gives CASSLGSEGGYTF.